This T cell receptor (beta chain) is drawn from a study of T cell repertoires in ileal Crohn's disease. The CDR3 has 15 amino acids. The junction had 10 bases not matched to a gene; V was cut back by 3 bases and J by 4 bases. Germline values: CDR1 SQVTM, CDR2 ANQGSEA. Generated by immunoSEQ multiplex PCR, the TCRdb table keeps only in-frame clones and is missing some. The sample includes under 35,000 clones, 80% of them seen just once. The sample comprised ileal tissue. The chain joins TRBV29-1 to TRBJ1-2; 8 positions match TRBD1. The clonotype comes from an adult with Crohn's disease. The CDR3, as DNA: TGCAGCGTTGACGGGGGCAGGGGGCTGAGCTATGGCTACACCTTC. Residues: CSVDGGRGLSYGYTF.